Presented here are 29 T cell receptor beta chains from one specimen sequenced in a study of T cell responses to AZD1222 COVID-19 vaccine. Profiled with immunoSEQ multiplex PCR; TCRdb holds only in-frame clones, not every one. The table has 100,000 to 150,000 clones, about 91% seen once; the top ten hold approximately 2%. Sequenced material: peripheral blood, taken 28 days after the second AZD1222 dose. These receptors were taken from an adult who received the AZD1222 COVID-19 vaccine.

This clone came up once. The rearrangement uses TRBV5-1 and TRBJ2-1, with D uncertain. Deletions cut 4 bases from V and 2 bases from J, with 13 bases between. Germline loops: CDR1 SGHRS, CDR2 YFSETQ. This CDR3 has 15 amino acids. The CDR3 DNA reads TGCGCCAGCAGCACTCCCCCCAGTACCTACAATGAGCAGTTCTTC. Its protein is CASSTPPSTYNEQFF.

CDR3 DNA: TGCGCCAGCAGGGGGTTGGCAGGGGGGCGAGGCTACACCTTC. As protein: CASRGLAGGRGYTF. The J gene is TRBJ1-2, the V gene TRBV10-2; 7 bases fit TRBD1. Per germline, CDR1 WSHSY and CDR2 SAAADI. Unmatched junction bases numbered 12, after V lost 6 bases and J lost 8 bases. This CDR3 has 14 residues.

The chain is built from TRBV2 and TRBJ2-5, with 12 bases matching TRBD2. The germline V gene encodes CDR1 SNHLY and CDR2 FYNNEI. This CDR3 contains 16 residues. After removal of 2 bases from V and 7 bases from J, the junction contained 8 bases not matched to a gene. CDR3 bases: TGTGCCAGCAGTGAAAGGCTAGCGGGGGGGCGAGGGACCCAGTACTTC. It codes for CASSERLAGGRGTQYF. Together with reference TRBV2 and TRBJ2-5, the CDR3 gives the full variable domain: EPEVTQTPSHQVTQMGQEVILRCVPISNHLYFYWYRQILGQKVEFLVSFYNNEISEKSEIFDDQFSVERPDGSNFTLKIRSTKLEDSAMYFCASSERLAGGRGTQYFGPGTRLLVL.

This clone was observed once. DNA of the CDR3: TGCGCCAGCAGCCCGCGGACAGGGTGGGCCATGAACACTGAAGCTTTCTTT. Its protein is CASSPRTGWAMNTEAFF. V gene TRBV5-1 combines with J gene TRBJ1-1; 8 bases fit TRBD1. Germline CDR1 and CDR2: SGHRS and YFSETQ. J lost 0 bases, V lost 4 bases, and 11 bases had no gene match. There are 17 residues in the CDR3.

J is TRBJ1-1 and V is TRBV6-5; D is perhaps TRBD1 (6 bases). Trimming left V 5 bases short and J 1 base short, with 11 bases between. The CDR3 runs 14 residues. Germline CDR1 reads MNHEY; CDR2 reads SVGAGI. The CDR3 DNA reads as TGTGCCAGCAGTCTCGACAGGAGGAACACTGAAGCTTTCTTT. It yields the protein CASSLDRRNTEAFF.

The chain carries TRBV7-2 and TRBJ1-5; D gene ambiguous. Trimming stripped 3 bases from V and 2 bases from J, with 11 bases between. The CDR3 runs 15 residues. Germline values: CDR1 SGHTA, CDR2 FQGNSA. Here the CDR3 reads CASSFRGRGNQPQHF. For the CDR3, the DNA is TGTGCCAGCAGCTTTCGTGGCAGAGGCAATCAGCCCCAGCATTTT.

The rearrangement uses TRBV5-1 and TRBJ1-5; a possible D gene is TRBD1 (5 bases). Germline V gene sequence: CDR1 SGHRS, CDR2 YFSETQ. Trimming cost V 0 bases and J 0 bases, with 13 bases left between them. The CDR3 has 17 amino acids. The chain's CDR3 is CASSLGFGTDSNQPQHF. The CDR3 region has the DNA TGCGCCAGCAGCTTGGGCTTTGGGACGGATAGCAATCAGCCCCAGCATTTT.

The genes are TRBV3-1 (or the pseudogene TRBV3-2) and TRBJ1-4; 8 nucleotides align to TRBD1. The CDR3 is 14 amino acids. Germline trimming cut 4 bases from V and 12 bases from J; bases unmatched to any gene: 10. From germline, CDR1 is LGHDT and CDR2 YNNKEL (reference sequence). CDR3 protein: CASSPRSGGSELFF. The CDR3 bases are TGTGCCAGCAGCCCAAGGTCAGGGGGCAGCGAACTGTTTTTT.

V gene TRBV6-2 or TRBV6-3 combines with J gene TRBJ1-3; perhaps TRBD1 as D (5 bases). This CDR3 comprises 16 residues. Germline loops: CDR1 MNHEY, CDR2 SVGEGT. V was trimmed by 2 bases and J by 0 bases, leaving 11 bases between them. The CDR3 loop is CASSYLGTVSGNTIYF. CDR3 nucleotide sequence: TGTGCCAGCAGTTACCTGGGGACGGTCTCTGGAAACACCATATATTTT.

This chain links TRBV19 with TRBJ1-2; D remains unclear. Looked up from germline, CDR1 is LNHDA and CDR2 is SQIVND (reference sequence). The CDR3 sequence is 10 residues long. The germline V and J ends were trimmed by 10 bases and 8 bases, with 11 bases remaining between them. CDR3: CATRWEGYTF. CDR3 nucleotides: TGTGCCACGAGGTGGGAGGGCTACACCTTC.

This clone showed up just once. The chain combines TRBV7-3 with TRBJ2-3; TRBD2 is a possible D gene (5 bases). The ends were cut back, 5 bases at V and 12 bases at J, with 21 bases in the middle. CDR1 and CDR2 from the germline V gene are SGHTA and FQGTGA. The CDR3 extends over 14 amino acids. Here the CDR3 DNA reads TGTGCCAGCAGCCCCCCGGGGAACGGCGACATCCAGTATTTT. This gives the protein CASSPPGNGDIQYF.

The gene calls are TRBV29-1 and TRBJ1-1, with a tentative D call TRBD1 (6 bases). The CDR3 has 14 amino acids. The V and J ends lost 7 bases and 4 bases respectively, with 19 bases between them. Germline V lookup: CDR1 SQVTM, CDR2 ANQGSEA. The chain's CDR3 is CSAEVQGQSTEAFF. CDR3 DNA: TGCAGCGCTGAGGTACAAGGACAGAGCACTGAAGCTTTCTTT.

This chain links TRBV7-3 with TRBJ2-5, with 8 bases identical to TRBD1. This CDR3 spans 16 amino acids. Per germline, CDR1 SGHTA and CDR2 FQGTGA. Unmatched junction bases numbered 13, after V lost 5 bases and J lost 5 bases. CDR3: CASSLRTGRDGETQYF. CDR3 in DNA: TGTGCCAGCAGCCTCCGGACAGGGCGGGACGGGGAGACCCAGTACTTC. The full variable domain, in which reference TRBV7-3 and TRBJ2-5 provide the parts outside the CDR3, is GAGVSQTPSNKVTEKGKYVELRCDPISGHTALYWYRQSLGQGPEFLIYFQGTGAADDSGLPNDRFFAVRPEGSVSTLKIQRTERGDSAVYLCASSLRTGRDGETQYFGPGTRLLVL.

CDR3 residues: CASSKARGGRGNTEAFF. CDR3 sequence (DNA): TGTGCCAGCAGCAAAGCCCGGGGAGGTCGAGGGAACACTGAAGCTTTCTTT. The chain joins TRBV21-1 to TRBJ1-1. TRBV21-1 is assigned pseudogene status. There are 17 residues in the CDR3.

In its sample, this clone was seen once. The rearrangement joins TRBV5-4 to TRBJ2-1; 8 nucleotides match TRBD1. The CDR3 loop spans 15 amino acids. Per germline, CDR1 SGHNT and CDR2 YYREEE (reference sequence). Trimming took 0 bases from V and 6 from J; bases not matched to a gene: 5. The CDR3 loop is CASSLDQGARNEQFF. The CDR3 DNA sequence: TGTGCCAGCAGCTTGGATCAGGGGGCTCGCAATGAGCAGTTCTTC.

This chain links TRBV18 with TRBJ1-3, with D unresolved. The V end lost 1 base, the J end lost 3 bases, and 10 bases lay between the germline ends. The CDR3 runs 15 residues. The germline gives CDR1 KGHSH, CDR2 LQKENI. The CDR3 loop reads CASSPLNRVGNTIYF. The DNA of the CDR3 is TGTGCCAGCTCACCACTTAATAGGGTTGGAAACACCATATATTTT.

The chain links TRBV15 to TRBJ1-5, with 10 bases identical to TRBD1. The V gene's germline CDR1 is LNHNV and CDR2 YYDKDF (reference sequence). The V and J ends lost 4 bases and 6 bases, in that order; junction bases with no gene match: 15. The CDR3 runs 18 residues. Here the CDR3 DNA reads TGTGCCACCAGCATCCATAGAATGGGGACAGGGGAGGCTCAGCCCCAGCATTTT. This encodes CATSIHRMGTGEAQPQHF.

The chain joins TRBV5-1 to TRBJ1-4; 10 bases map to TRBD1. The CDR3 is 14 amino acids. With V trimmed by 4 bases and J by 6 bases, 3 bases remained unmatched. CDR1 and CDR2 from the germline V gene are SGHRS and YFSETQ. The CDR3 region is CASSRGTGDEKLFF. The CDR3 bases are TGCGCCAGCAGCCGTGGGACAGGGGATGAAAAACTGTTTTTT.

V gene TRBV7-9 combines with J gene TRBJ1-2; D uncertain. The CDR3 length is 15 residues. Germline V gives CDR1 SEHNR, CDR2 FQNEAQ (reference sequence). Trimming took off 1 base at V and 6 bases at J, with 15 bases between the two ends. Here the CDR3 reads CASSLGSATSNGYTF. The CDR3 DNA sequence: TGTGCCAGCAGCTTAGGTTCAGCTACCTCAAATGGCTACACCTTC.

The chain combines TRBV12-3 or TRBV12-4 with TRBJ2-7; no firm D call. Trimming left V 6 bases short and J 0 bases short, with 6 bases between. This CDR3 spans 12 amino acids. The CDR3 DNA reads TGTGCCAGCAGCCCGAGCTCCTACGAGCAGTACTTC. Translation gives CASSPSSYEQYF.

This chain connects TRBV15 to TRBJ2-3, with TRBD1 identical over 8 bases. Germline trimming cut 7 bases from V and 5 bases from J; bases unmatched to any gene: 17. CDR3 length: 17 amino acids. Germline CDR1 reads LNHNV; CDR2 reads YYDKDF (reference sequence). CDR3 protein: CATTLRRLSGGIDTQYF. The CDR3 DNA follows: TGTGCCACCACCCTACGTCGACTGTCAGGGGGCATAGATACGCAGTATTTT.

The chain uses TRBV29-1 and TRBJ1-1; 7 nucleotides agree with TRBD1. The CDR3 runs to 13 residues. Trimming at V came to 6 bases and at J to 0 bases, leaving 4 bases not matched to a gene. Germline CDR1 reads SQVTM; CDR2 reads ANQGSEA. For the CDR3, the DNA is TGCAGCGTCACAGGGGCTCTGAACACTGAAGCTTTCTTT. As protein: CSVTGALNTEAFF.

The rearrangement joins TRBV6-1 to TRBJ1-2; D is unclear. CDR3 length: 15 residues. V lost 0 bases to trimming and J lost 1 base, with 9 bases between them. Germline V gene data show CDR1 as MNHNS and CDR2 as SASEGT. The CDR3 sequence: CASSEAISYNYGYTF. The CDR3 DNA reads TGTGCCAGCAGTGAAGCCATAAGCTATAACTATGGCTACACCTTC.

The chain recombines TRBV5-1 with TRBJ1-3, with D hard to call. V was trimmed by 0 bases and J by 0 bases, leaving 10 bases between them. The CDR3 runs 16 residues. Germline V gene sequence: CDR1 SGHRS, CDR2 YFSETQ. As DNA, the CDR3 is TGCGCCAGCAGCTTGGCCCCGGACGTCTCTGGAAACACCATATATTTT. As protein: CASSLAPDVSGNTIYF.

As DNA, the CDR3 is TGTGCCAGCAGTCCTCTACAGGGTAGCGGTTCACCCCTCCACTTT. Translating gives CASSPLQGSGSPLHF. V is TRBV27 and J is TRBJ1-6; TRBD1 might be the D (6 bases). The V and J ends lost 5 bases and 9 bases respectively, with 17 bases between them. This CDR3 comprises 15 residues. Germline CDR1 is MNHEY and CDR2 is SMNVEV (reference sequence).

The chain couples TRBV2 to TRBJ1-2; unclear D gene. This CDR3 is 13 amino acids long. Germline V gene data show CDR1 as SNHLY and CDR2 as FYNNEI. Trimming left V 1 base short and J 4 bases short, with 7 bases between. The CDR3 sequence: CASSEGAVYGYTF. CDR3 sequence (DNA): TGTGCCAGCAGTGAAGGGGCGGTCTATGGCTACACCTTC. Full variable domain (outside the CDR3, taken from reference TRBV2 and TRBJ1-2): EPEVTQTPSHQVTQMGQEVILRCVPISNHLYFYWYRQILGQKVEFLVSFYNNEISEKSEIFDDQFSVERPDGSNFTLKIRSTKLEDSAMYFCASSEGAVYGYTFGSGTRLTVV.

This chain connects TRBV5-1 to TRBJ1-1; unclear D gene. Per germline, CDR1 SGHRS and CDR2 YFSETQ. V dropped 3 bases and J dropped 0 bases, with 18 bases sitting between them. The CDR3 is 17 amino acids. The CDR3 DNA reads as TGCGCCAGCAGCTCCGCAGCGACAACTCTAATGAACACTGAAGCTTTCTTT. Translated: CASSSAATTLMNTEAFF.

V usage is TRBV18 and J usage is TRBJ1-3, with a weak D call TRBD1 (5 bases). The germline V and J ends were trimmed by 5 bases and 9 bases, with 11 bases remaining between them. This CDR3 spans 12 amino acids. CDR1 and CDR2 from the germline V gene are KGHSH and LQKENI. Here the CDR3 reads CASSSPGGTIYF. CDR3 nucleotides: TGTGCCAGCTCATCCCCTGGGGGCACCATATATTTT.

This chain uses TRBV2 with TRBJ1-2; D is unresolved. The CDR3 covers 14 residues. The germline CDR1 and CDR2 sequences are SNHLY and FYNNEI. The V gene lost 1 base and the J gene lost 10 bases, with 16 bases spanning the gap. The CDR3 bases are TGTGCCAGCAGTGAAGTGGGCTCCCAGTTCCTCTACACCTTC. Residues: CASSEVGSQFLYTF.